This TCR beta chain was recorded in a study of blood T cell repertoires in COVID-19. This CDR3 has 15 residues. CDR1 and CDR2 (germline): LGHDT, YNNKEL (reference sequence). The ends were cut back, 1 base at V and 1 base at J, with 10 bases in the middle. Produced via immunoSEQ multiplex PCR; TCRdb's table is partial and in-frame only. The top ten hold approximately 10% of the sample, which has roughly 150,000 clones, 75% to 90% seen once. The TCR comes from a woman aged 80 or over with acute or convalescent COVID-19. The rearrangement links TRBV3-1 (or the pseudogene TRBV3-2) to TRBJ1-1, with D possibly matching TRBD1 (6 bases). Material for sequencing was peripheral blood. This chain's CDR3 is CASSQGGGRNTEAFF. The CDR3 DNA is TGTGCCAGCAGCCAAGGGGGGGGCCGGAACACTGAAGCTTTCTTT.